The clone carrying this T cell receptor (beta chain) was seen a few times. As yet, its antigen is unknown. The CDR3 has 15 amino acids. The germline gives CDR1 SGHRS, CDR2 YFSETQ. The V segment lost 2 bases and the J segment 5 bases; nucleotides outside the gene matches: 4. The isolated RNA, all of it, was reverse transcribed, so expressed TCRB transcripts were what got sequenced. Profiled with immunoSEQ multiplex PCR; TCRdb holds only in-frame clones, not every one. This sample has roughly 150,000 clones, with approximately 62% found just once. This entry is derived from a study of beta chain features in type 1 diabetes. General study points: Moderate yet significant TCRB CDR3 shortening was seen in Type 1 diabetes patients in all four CD4+ subsets.

This clonotype was obtained from a man aged 30 to 39 with type 1 diabetes. Sequenced material: naive CD4+ T cells from blood. This rearrangement joins TRBV5-1 to TRBJ1-6, with 7 bases that match TRBD1. The CDR3 bases are TGCGCCAGCAGCTTTTCAGACAGGGATAATTCACCCCTCCACTTT. Its protein is CASSFSDRDNSPLHF. Together with reference TRBV5-1 and TRBJ1-6, the CDR3 gives the full variable domain: KAGVTQTPRYLIKTRGQQVTLSCSPISGHRSVSWYQQTPGQGLQFLFEYFSETQRNKGNFPGRFSGRQFSNSRSEMNVSTLELGDSALYLCASSFSDRDNSPLHFGNGTRLTVT.